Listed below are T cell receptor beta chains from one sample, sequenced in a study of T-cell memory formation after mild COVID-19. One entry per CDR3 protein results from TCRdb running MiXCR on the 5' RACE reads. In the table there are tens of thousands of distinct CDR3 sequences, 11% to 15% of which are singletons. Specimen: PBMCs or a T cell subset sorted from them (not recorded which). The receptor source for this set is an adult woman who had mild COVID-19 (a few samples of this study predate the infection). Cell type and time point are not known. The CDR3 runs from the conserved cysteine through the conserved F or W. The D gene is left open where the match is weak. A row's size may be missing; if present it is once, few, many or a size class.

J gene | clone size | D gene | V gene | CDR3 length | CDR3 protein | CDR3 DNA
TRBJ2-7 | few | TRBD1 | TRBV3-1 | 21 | CASSNWGETGTGVGTGYEQYF | TGTGCCAGCAGCAATTGGGGGGAAACCGGGACAGGCGTGGGAACTGGCTACGAGCAGTACTTC
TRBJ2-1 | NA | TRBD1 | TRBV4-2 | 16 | CASSPTGQGGYDEQFF | TGTGCCAGCAGCCCAACCGGACAGGGCGGATACGATGAGCAGTTCTTC
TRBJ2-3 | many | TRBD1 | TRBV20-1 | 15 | CSARQDRGLTDTQYF | TGCAGTGCTAGACAGGACAGGGGTCTCACAGATACGCAGTATTTT
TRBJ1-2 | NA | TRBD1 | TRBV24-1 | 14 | CATSDRGSLRGYTF | TGTGCCACCAGTGACAGGGGGTCTTTGCGTGGCTACACCTTC
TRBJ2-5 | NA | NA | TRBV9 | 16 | CASSVGMRTVGETQYF | TGTGCCAGCAGCGTAGGGATGCGGACCGTGGGAGAGACCCAGTACTTC
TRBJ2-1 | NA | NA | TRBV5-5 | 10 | CASSSHEQFF | TGTGCCAGCAGCAGTCATGAGCAGTTCTTC
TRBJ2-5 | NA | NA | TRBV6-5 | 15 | CASSSSEFFAETQYF | TGTGCCAGCAGTTCCTCGGAATTTTTCGCCGAGACCCAGTACTTC
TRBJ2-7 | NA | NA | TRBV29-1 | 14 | CSVVGGPNSYEQYF | TGCAGCGTTGTTGGAGGGCCCAACTCCTACGAGCAGTACTTC
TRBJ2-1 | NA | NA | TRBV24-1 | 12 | CATSDGFHEQFF | TGTGCCACCAGTGATGGGTTTCATGAGCAGTTCTTC
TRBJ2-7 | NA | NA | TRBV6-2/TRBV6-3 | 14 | CASSYWGVGYEQYF | TGTGCCAGCAGTTACTGGGGCGTAGGCTACGAGCAGTACTTC
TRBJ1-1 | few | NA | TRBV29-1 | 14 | CSVERGDLNTEAFF | TGCAGCGTTGAAAGGGGGGATTTGAACACTGAAGCTTTCTTT
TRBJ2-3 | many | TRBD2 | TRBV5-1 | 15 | CASSLSGGAEDTQYF | TGCGCCAGCAGCTTAAGCGGGGGGGCTGAAGATACGCAGTATTTT
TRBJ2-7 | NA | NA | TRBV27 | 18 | CASSALVDRIPWSYEQYF | TGTGCCAGCAGCGCCCTCGTCGACAGGATCCCATGGTCGTACGAGCAGTACTTC
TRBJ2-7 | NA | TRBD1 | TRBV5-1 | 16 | CASSLGGQGFSYEQYF | TGCGCCAGCAGCTTGGGAGGACAGGGGTTCTCCTACGAGCAGTACTTC
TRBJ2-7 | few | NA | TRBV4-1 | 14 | CASSQGPRTSEQYF | TGCGCCAGCAGCCAAGGTCCCAGAACATCCGAGCAGTACTTC
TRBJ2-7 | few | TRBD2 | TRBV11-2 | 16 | CASSFVTSGPSYEQYF | TGTGCCAGCAGCTTCGTAACTAGCGGGCCGTCCTACGAGCAGTACTTC
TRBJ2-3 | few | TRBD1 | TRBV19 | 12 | CASSTGQGTQYF | TGTGCCAGTAGCACGGGACAGGGGACGCAGTATTTT
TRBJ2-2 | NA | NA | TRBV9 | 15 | CASSVGGANTGELFF | TGTGCCAGCAGCGTCGGGGGCGCGAACACCGGGGAGCTGTTTTTT
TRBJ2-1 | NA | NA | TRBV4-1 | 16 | CASSLTVVGEFYEQFF | TGCGCCAGCAGCCTCACCGTGGTGGGGGAGTTCTATGAGCAGTTCTTC
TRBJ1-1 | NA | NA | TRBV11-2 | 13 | CASSPGRATEAFF | TGTGCCAGCAGCCCAGGGAGGGCCACTGAAGCTTTCTTT
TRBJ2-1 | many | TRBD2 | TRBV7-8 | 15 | CASSRLAGSYNEQFF | TGTGCCAGCAGTAGACTAGCGGGGTCGTACAATGAGCAGTTCTTC
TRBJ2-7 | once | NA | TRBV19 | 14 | CASSIAQSSYEQYF | TGTGCCAGTAGTATCGCGCAGAGCTCCTACGAGCAGTACTTC
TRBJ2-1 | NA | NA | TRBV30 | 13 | CAWSVGAYNEQFF | TGTGCCTGGAGTGTAGGAGCTTACAATGAGCAGTTCTTC
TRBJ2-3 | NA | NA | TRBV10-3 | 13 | CAISESGADTQYF | TGTGCCATCAGTGAGTCGGGCGCAGATACGCAGTATTTT
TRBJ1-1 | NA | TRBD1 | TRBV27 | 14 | CASRSGQGASEAFF | TGTGCCAGCAGGTCAGGACAGGGGGCCTCTGAAGCTTTCTTT
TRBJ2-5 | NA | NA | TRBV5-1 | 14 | CASRTTGAGETQYF | TGCGCCAGCAGAACTACGGGGGCAGGGGAGACCCAGTACTTC
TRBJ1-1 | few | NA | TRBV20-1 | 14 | CSARGPTVGPEAFF | TGCAGTGCTAGAGGCCCCACCGTGGGTCCTGAAGCTTTCTTT
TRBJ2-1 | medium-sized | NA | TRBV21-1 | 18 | CASSKASRVLWSYNEQFF | TGTGCCAGCAGCAAAGCGTCAAGGGTTCTTTGGTCCTACAATGAGCAGTTCTTC
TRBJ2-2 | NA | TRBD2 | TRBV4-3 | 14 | CASSQGAGAGELFF | TGCGCCAGCAGCCAAGGGGCGGGAGCCGGGGAGCTGTTTTTT
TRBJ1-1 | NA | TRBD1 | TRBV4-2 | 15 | CASSRGQGIVTEAFF | TGTGCCAGCAGCCGTGGACAGGGTATCGTTACTGAAGCTTTCTTT
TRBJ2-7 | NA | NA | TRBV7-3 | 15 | CASSLFGGSSYEQYF | TGTGCCAGCAGCTTATTCGGGGGATCCTCCTACGAGCAGTACTTC
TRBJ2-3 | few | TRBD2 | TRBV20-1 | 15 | CSARDSLRGVDTQYF | TGCAGTGCTAGAGACTCCCTGCGGGGGGTAGATACGCAGTATTTT
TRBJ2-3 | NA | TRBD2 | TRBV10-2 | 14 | CASSIAGESDTQYF | TGCGCCAGCAGCATAGCGGGGGAGTCAGATACGCAGTATTTT
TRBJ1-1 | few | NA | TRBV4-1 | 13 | CASSQGAGTEAFF | TGCGCCAGCAGCCAGGGGGCGGGCACTGAAGCTTTCTTT